A selection of T cell receptor beta chains follows, all from one sample in a study of monozygotic twins with inflammatory bowel disease. TCRdb reanalyzed the 5' RACE reads and collapses them to one entry per CDR3 protein, without DNA. This specimen shows 350,000 to 500,000 distinct CDR3 sequences; the ten leading clones hold 2.4%. Sequenced input: blood. The receptors come from a human donor with ulcerative colitis or Crohn's disease, or a healthy co-twin of an affected twin (not recorded which). The CDR3 runs from the conserved cysteine through the conserved F or W.

TRBJ2-1 | TRBV5-1 | CASSLQGDNEQFF
TRBJ2-7 | TRBV25-1 | CASSGADGPGEQYF
TRBJ1-6 | TRBV20-1 | CSAREQGTRFLGSPLHF
TRBJ2-5 | TRBV4-2 | CASSREGNRVETQYF
TRBJ2-1 | TRBV4-1 | CASSQATGLAGGDYNEQFF
TRBJ2-2 | TRBV29-1 | CSVEDGALNTGELFF
TRBJ1-1 | TRBV28 | CASSSPPHSRAFF
TRBJ2-1 | TRBV4-2 | CASSQDGGRVHNEQFF
TRBJ2-3 | TRBV29-1 | CAGTAAYTDTQYF
TRBJ2-3 | TRBV10-3 | CAISDSSGGYSTDTQYF
TRBJ2-7 | TRBV7-9 | CASSLVDSYEQYF
TRBJ2-7 | TRBV29-1 | CSVGAATYEQYF
TRBJ2-2 | TRBV20-1 | CSAIRGNTGEPFF
TRBJ2-1 | TRBV15 | CATSRVRGGWQNILNEQFF
TRBJ2-3 | TRBV29-1 | CSLSGTSGTDTQYF
TRBJ2-7 | TRBV29-1 | CSVGSSGGPVSYEQYF
TRBJ2-3 | TRBV20-1 | CSASTGAGTDTQYF
TRBJ1-5 | TRBV6-5 | CASSYSSGPNQPQHF
TRBJ2-7 | TRBV28 | CASSPGTSHYEQYF
TRBJ1-5 | TRBV6-2/TRBV6-3 | CASSYTGGGNQPQHF
TRBJ2-3 | TRBV7-9 | CASSPTEQSATQYF
TRBJ2-3 | TRBV18 | CASSPTSGGPDTQYF
TRBJ1-2 | TRBV7-2 | CASSPPGQGHDYTF